Presented here are 30 T cell receptor beta chains from one specimen sequenced in a study of shared clonotypes between healthy human individuals. Method: immunoSEQ multiplex PCR; TCRdb's copy keeps in-frame clones and lacks some. The repertoire holds about 500,000 clones, with about 74% as singletons. The sequencing sample was made of PBMCs. The receptors come from a woman in her thirties or forties in good health. Some clones in this sample may be carry-over from other donors' samples.

This chain joins TRBV19 and TRBJ1-5; tentatively, D is TRBD1 (6 bases). Trimming removed 5 bases at V and 3 bases at J, with 8 bases between. CDR3 size: 13 residues. The germline V gene has CDR1 LNHDA and CDR2 SQIVND (reference sequence). In nucleotides, the CDR3 is TGTGCCAGTAGTTACAGGGCCAATCAGCCCCAGCATTTT. It yields the protein CASSYRANQPQHF.

A note on this clone: An end of the junction differs from the germline gene, which may be a read error. The chain has TRBV7-7 and TRBJ2-3, with TRBD2 identical over 10 bases. Looked up from germline, CDR1 is SSHAT and CDR2 is FNYEAQ (reference sequence). CDR3 size: 15 residues. CDR3 nucleotides: TGTGCTAGCAGCTTGGGACTAGCGAGCACAGATACGCAGTATTTT. Amino acid sequence: CASSLGLASTDTQYF.

V and J are TRBV29-1 and TRBJ1-2; tentative D call: TRBD1 (5 bases). The length of the CDR3 is 13 residues. V was cut by 7 bases and J by 3 bases, with 15 bases left in between. Germline loops: CDR1 SQVTM, CDR2 ANQGSEA. The CDR3 loop reads CSAATGEDYGYTF. The CDR3 bases are TGCAGCGCTGCGACGGGGGAGGACTATGGCTACACCTTC.

This clone was counted ten times or more. Other DNA sequences from this sample encode an identical CDR3 as well. The rearrangement joins TRBV7-3 to TRBJ2-2, with 7 bases identical to TRBD2. The CDR3 extends over 14 amino acids. Looked up from germline, CDR1 is SGHTA and CDR2 is FQGTGA. With 3 bases clipped from V and 2 bases from J, the junction kept 0 bases outside the gene matches. Written as DNA, the CDR3 is TGTGCCAGCAGCTTGGGACTAAACACCGGGGAGCTGTTTTTT. It yields the protein CASSLGLNTGELFF. The full variable domain, rest sourced from reference TRBV7-3 and TRBJ2-2, is GAGVSQTPSNKVTEKGKYVELRCDPISGHTALYWYRQSLGQGPEFLIYFQGTGAADDSGLPNDRFFAVRPEGSVSTLKIQRTERGDSAVYLCASSLGLNTGELFFGEGSRLTVL.

The chain links TRBV29-1 to TRBJ2-1; 7 positions agree with TRBD1. This CDR3 is built from 15 residues. Germline V lookup: CDR1 SQVTM, CDR2 ANQGSEA. The J segment lost 4 bases and the V segment lost 5 bases, leaving 11 bases of the junction unmatched. As DNA, the CDR3 is TGCAGCGTTAGCCCTACAGGGGACCGATACAATGAGCAGTTCTTC. Translated: CSVSPTGDRYNEQFF.

Here the CDR3 reads CASSVTSGSENEQYF. The CDR3 nucleotides are TGTGCCAGCAGCGTGACTAGCGGGAGCGAAAACGAGCAGTACTTC. The rearrangement joins TRBV7-3 to TRBJ2-7; 12 nucleotides line up with TRBD2. V was clipped by 5 bases and J by 5 bases; unmatched bases: 7. Germline-derived CDR1 and CDR2 are SGHTA and FQGTGA. This CDR3 is 15 amino acids long. Together with reference TRBV7-3 and TRBJ2-7, the CDR3 gives the full variable domain: GAGVSQTPSNKVTEKGKYVELRCDPISGHTALYWYRQSLGQGPEFLIYFQGTGAADDSGLPNDRFFAVRPEGSVSTLKIQRTERGDSAVYLCASSVTSGSENEQYFGPGTRLTVT.

This clone was recorded only once. The DNA for the CDR3 is TGTGCCAGTAGTATACTAGCGGGAGGATCCTACAATGAGCAGTTCTTC. Translation gives CASSILAGGSYNEQFF. The V and J genes are TRBV19 and TRBJ2-1; 11 nucleotides match TRBD2. Looked up from germline, CDR1 is LNHDA and CDR2 is SQIVND (reference sequence). The CDR3 loop spans 16 amino acids. Trimming removed 2 bases from V and 1 base from J; junction bases left unmatched: 1.

This clone was seen once. The rearrangement joins TRBV10-2 to TRBJ1-1; possibly TRBD1 for D (5 bases). Germline lookup yields CDR1 WSHSY and CDR2 SAAADI. This CDR3 contains 15 residues. Trimming cost V 3 bases and J 0 bases, with 11 bases left between them. Written as DNA, the CDR3 is TGCGCCAGCAGTGAAGACAGACTCATGAACACTGAAGCTTTCTTT. Amino acid sequence: CASSEDRLMNTEAFF.

This clone was seen more than once but under ten times. A far larger clone is off by one base, so a read error is likely. The same CDR3 is also encoded by other DNA sequences in this sample. The V gene is TRBV30, the J gene TRBJ1-1; weak D call: TRBD1 (6 bases). This CDR3 comprises 11 residues. Germline loops: CDR1 GTSNPN, CDR2 SVGIG (reference sequence). Written as DNA, the CDR3 is TGCGCCTGGAGTGTACACAGGGCCGCTTTCTTT. This codes for CAWSVHRAAFF. The full variable domain, its missing parts supplied by reference TRBV30 and TRBJ1-1, is SQTIHQWPATLVQPVGSPLSLECTVEGTSNPNLYWYRQAAGRGLQLLFYSVGIGQISSEVPQNLSASRPQDRQFILSSKKLLLSDSGFYLCAWSVHRAAFFGQGTRLTVV.

The chain recombines TRBV30 with TRBJ2-1; the D call may be TRBD1 or TRBD2 (5 bases each). This CDR3 has 16 amino acids. Trimming removed 5 bases at V and 0 bases at J, with 17 bases between. In germline, CDR1 is GTSNPN, CDR2 SVGIG (reference sequence). The CDR3 region has the DNA TGTGCCTGGGGGGGTTGGGTTACTCTCTCCTACAATGAGCAGTTCTTC. This gives the protein CAWGGWVTLSYNEQFF.

The genes are TRBV18 and TRBJ1-5, with 9 bases lining up with TRBD1. Unmatched junction bases numbered 7, after V lost 4 bases and J lost 6 bases. There are 15 residues in the CDR3. In germline, CDR1 is KGHSH, CDR2 LQKENI. The DNA for the CDR3 is TGTGCCAGCTCACAAACAGGGGGCGACGGTCAGCCCCAGCATTTT. Amino acid sequence: CASSQTGGDGQPQHF.

V usage is TRBV7-2 and J usage is TRBJ2-2; 8 bases agree with TRBD2. From germline, CDR1 is SGHTA and CDR2 FQGNSA. J was trimmed by 5 bases and V by 3 bases; bases with no gene match: 8. The CDR3 loop spans 16 amino acids. The CDR3 here is CASSLGRGGRTGELFF. Written as DNA, the CDR3 is TGTGCCAGCAGCTTGGGACGGGGCGGGAGGACCGGGGAGCTGTTTTTT.

The rearrangement uses TRBV7-2 and TRBJ1-4; 8 bases align to TRBD1. CDR1 is SGHTA, CDR2 FQGNSA, per germline. The CDR3 is 15 amino acids. V was clipped by 1 base and J by 11 bases; unmatched bases: 9. CDR3 in amino acids: CASSLVAGGAEKLFF. Here the CDR3 DNA reads TGTGCCAGCAGCTTAGTAGCAGGGGGCGCGGAGAAACTGTTTTTT.

The sample holds many counts of this clone. Other nucleotide sequences from this sample produce the same CDR3. The J gene is TRBJ1-1, the V gene TRBV28; D possibly corresponds to TRBD1 (5 bases). In germline, CDR1 is MDHEN, CDR2 SYDVKM. The CDR3 loop spans 11 amino acids. The DNA for the CDR3 is TGTACGACAGAATTGAACACTGAAGCTTTCTTT. This sequence encodes CTTELNTEAFF.

The rearrangement joins TRBV12-5 to TRBJ2-4, with 8 bases lining up with TRBD2. This CDR3 has 14 amino acids. CDR1 is LGHNT, CDR2 FRNRAP, per germline. V lost 7 bases and J lost 6; bases outside the gene matches: 8. CDR3 region: CASAISGAGNIQYF. The CDR3 nucleotides are TGTGCTAGTGCCATTAGCGGGGCGGGAAACATTCAGTACTTC. Full variable domain (missing parts from reference TRBV12-5 and TRBJ2-4): DARVTQTPRHKVTEMGQEVTMRCQPILGHNTVFWYRQTMMQGLELLAYFRNRAPLDDSGMPKDRFSAEMPDATLATLKIQPSEPRDSAVYFCASAISGAGNIQYFGAGTRLSVL.

The genes are TRBV7-8 and TRBJ2-7; possibly TRBD1 for D (7 bases). The CDR3 is 14 amino acids. V was trimmed by 1 base and J by 5 bases, leaving 12 bases between them. Germline V gives CDR1 SGHVS, CDR2 FQNEAQ. The CDR3 region is CASSLVQGEDEQYF. The CDR3 nucleotides read TGTGCCAGCAGCTTAGTCCAGGGGGAGGACGAGCAGTACTTC.

This clone was counted once. Written as DNA, the CDR3 is TGCGCCAGCAGCTTGGCGCCGGGGCATACAGATACGCAGTATTTT. Translating it yields CASSLAPGHTDTQYF. This sequence joins TRBV5-1 and TRBJ2-3; tentatively, D is TRBD1 or TRBD2 (5 bases each). Germline lookup yields CDR1 SGHRS and CDR2 YFSETQ. CDR3 length: 15 amino acids. Deletions cut 0 bases from V and 3 bases from J, with 11 bases between. The complete variable domain, with remaining parts taken from reference TRBV5-1 and TRBJ2-3, reads KAGVTQTPRYLIKTRGQQVTLSCSPISGHRSVSWYQQTPGQGLQFLFEYFSETQRNKGNFPGRFSGRQFSNSRSEMNVSTLELGDSALYLCASSLAPGHTDTQYFGPGTRLTVL.

In the case of this clone: A far more abundant clone sits one base away, making this likely a read error. A read error is likely, as this CDR3 ends without the conserved phenylalanine or tryptophan. The genes are TRBV7-9 and TRBJ2-7, with D possibly called TRBD1 or TRBD2 (5 bases each). The CDR3 totals 15 residues. With 1 base removed from V and 4 bases from J, the gap between germline ends came to 14 bases. The germline CDR1 and CDR2 sequences are SEHNR and FQNEAQ (reference sequence). CDR3 sequence: CASSLVRAGTYEQYL. The CDR3 DNA reads TGTGCCAGCAGCTTAGTTCGGGCAGGGACGTACGAGCAGTACCTC.

As concerns this clone: This may be a read error, as it is one base from a much larger clone. J is TRBJ2-3 and V is TRBV5-4; D gene unclear. The V gene lost 0 bases and the J gene lost 2 bases, with 1 base spanning the gap. CDR3 size: 12 residues. The germline gives CDR1 SGHNT, CDR2 YYREEE (reference sequence). The CDR3 DNA sequence: TGTGCCAGCAGCTTGGCCACAGATACGCAGTATTTT. It yields the protein CASSLATDTQYF.

For this clone: This likely traces to a read error, being one base from a far larger clone. J is TRBJ2-5 and V is TRBV7-8; D possibly corresponds to TRBD2 (6 bases). Germline V gene sequence: CDR1 SGHVS, CDR2 FQNEAQ. CDR3 length: 14 amino acids. Between the trimmed V and J ends, which lost 8 bases and 4 bases, there was a span of 17 bases. The CDR3 DNA sequence: TGTGCCAGCGGCCCCGGCGGGGCGGGAGAGACCCAGTACTTC. Protein sequence: CASGPGGAGETQYF.

The CDR3: CASRWGRGEAFF. In nucleotides, the CDR3 is TGTGCCAGCAGATGGGGGAGAGGGGAAGCTTTCTTT. The rearrangement links TRBV2 to TRBJ1-1; perhaps TRBD1 as D (5 bases). The germline gives CDR1 SNHLY, CDR2 FYNNEI. The length of the CDR3 is 12 residues. Deletions cut 6 bases from V and 8 bases from J, with 13 bases between.

This clone has a single count. V and J are TRBV29-1 and TRBJ2-1; 7 bases are shared with TRBD2. V shed 6 bases and J 2 bases; nucleotides not matched to a gene: 4. The CDR3 has 13 residues. Germline loops: CDR1 SQVTM, CDR2 ANQGSEA. The CDR3 loop reads CSVQRGTYNEQFF. The CDR3 DNA reads TGCAGCGTCCAGCGGGGTACCTACAATGAGCAGTTCTTC.

As to this clone: This may be a read error, as it is one base from a much larger clone. Other DNA sequences in this sample translate to the same CDR3. DNA for the CDR3: TGTGCCAGCATCCAAAAAGAAGCGGGAGAGGGCGAGGCCCAGTACTTC. Residues: CASIQKEAGEGEAQYF. The J gene is TRBJ2-5, the V gene TRBV19, with TRBD2 matching 8 bases. J lost 9 bases, V lost 9 bases, and 21 bases had no gene match. Germline loops: CDR1 LNHDA, CDR2 SQIVND (reference sequence). This CDR3 region has 16 residues. Drawing the rest from reference TRBV19 and TRBJ2-5, the complete variable domain is DGGITQSPKYLFRKEGQNVTLSCEQNLNHDAMYWYRQDPGQGLRLIYYSQIVNDFQKGDIAEGYSVSREKKESFPLTVTSAQKNPTAFYLCASIQKEAGEGEAQYFGPGTRLLVL.

J is TRBJ1-6 and V is TRBV5-1; D possibly corresponds to TRBD1 (5 bases). Trimming took 1 base from V and 5 from J, leaving 10 bases between them. This CDR3 comprises 15 residues. Germline CDR1 SGHRS, CDR2 YFSETQ. CDR3 loop: CASSLTGGNNSPLHF. In DNA, the CDR3 is TGCGCCAGCAGCTTGACTGGGGGGAATAATTCACCCCTCCACTTT.

This clone was observed a few times. The gene calls are TRBV19 and TRBJ1-1; D not resolved. V was shortened by 6 bases and J by 0 bases, with 14 bases between the two germline ends. The CDR3 consists of 15 residues. Germline CDR1 is LNHDA and CDR2 is SQIVND (reference sequence). The CDR3 sequence: CASRRERQMNTEAFF. The CDR3 region has the DNA TGTGCCAGTAGAAGGGAGCGGCAGATGAACACTGAAGCTTTCTTT. Full variable domain (remainder filled in from reference TRBV19 and TRBJ1-1): DGGITQSPKYLFRKEGQNVTLSCEQNLNHDAMYWYRQDPGQGLRLIYYSQIVNDFQKGDIAEGYSVSREKKESFPLTVTSAQKNPTAFYLCASRRERQMNTEAFFGQGTRLTVV.

On this clone itself: Just one base apart from a much larger clone, this may be a read error. The V call is TRBV9, the J call TRBJ2-1; TRBD2 aligns across 8 bases. CDR3 length: 15 residues. In germline, CDR1 is SGDLS, CDR2 YYNGEE. V lost 0 bases and J lost 7; bases outside the gene matches: 6. The CDR3 sequence: CASSVGGTRGNEQFF. CDR3 sequence (DNA): TGTGCCAGCAGCGTAGGGGGGACTAGAGGGAATGAGCAGTTCTTC.

The genes are TRBV29-1 and TRBJ2-5; no reliable D call. Germline values: CDR1 SQVTM, CDR2 ANQGSEA. The CDR3 is made up of 11 amino acids. Trimming removed 6 bases from V and 5 bases from J, with 10 bases in between. CDR3 sequence reads: CSVTPVETQYF. The CDR3 DNA sequence: TGCAGCGTCACGCCGGTGGAGACCCAGTACTTC.

As to this clone: This sequence is one base from a far larger clone and is likely a read error. The V gene is TRBV5-1, the J gene TRBJ2-7; 11 bases fit TRBD2. The CDR3 totals 16 residues. Looked up from germline, CDR1 is SGHRS and CDR2 is YFSETQ. CDR3 region: CASSPGLAGVAYEQCF. For the CDR3, the DNA is TGCGCCAGCAGCCCCGGACTAGCGGGCGTCGCCTACGAGCAGTGCTTC.

This clone has just a few counts. V and J are TRBV7-2 and TRBJ2-4; TRBD1 is a possible D gene (6 bases). Germline values: CDR1 SGHTA, CDR2 FQGNSA. Trimming shortened V by 5 bases and J by 3 bases, and 14 bases separated the two germline ends. This CDR3 comprises 15 residues. Here the CDR3 reads CASSPRVGGKNIQYF. In nucleotides, the CDR3 is TGTGCCAGCAGCCCAAGGGTAGGGGGCAAAAACATTCAGTACTTC.

The V call is TRBV7-6, the J call TRBJ2-7; 10 bases line up with TRBD2. This CDR3 spans 18 amino acids. The trim removed 1 base at V and 7 bases at J, leaving 16 bases unmatched. The germline V gene encodes CDR1 SGHVS and CDR2 FNYEAQ. The CDR3 here is CASSLGGGSSGSVGEQYF. The CDR3 DNA follows: TGTGCCAGCAGCTTAGGGGGGGGCTCTAGCGGGAGCGTGGGTGAGCAGTACTTC.